Listed below are T cell receptor beta chains from one sample, sequenced in a study of T-cell memory formation after mild COVID-19. TCRdb re-analysed the 5' RACE reads in MiXCR, keeping a single row per CDR3 protein. The sample includes approximately 440,000 distinct CDR3 sequences, 20% of them seen just once. Sequences were obtained from PBMCs or a T cell subset sorted from them (not recorded which). Source of these receptors: an adult woman who had mild COVID-19 (a few samples of this study predate the infection). Cell type and time point are not known. CDR3s include the opening cysteine and the closing phenylalanine or tryptophan. The D gene is left open where the match is weak. Size is omitted from some rows. Given values are once, few, many or a class for expanded clones.

few	TRBV15	NA	TRBJ2-2	TGTGCCACCAGCAGCCCCTCCCCCCGCAGCGACACCGGGGAGCTGTTTTTT	CATSSPSPRSDTGELFF
NA	TRBV29-1	NA	TRBJ2-3	TGCAGCGTTGAGTACGGGAGCACAGATACGCAGTATTTT	CSVEYGSTDTQYF
few	TRBV30	NA	TRBJ2-7	TGTGCCTGGAGAGGCAACCCCTACGAGCAGTACTTC	CAWRGNPYEQYF
NA	TRBV9	NA	TRBJ2-1	TGTGCCAGCAGCGTACTGGAAACCCATGAGCAGTTCTTC	CASSVLETHEQFF
once	TRBV5-1	NA	TRBJ2-5	TGCGCCAGCAGGTACCAAGAGACCCAGTACTTC	CASRYQETQYF
NA	TRBV5-1	NA	TRBJ1-2	TGCGCCAGCAGCCCCCCCCCAGACCGGGGCTATGGCTACACCTTC	CASSPPPDRGYGYTF
NA	TRBV30	NA	TRBJ1-6	TGTGCCTGGAGTATACCCGAGCGAGAAAATTCACCCCTCCACTTT	CAWSIPERENSPLHF
NA	TRBV24-1	TRBD1	TRBJ2-7	TGTGCCACCAGTGATAGACGGGACAGTCCCTACGAGCAGTACTTC	CATSDRRDSPYEQYF
few	TRBV19	TRBD1	TRBJ2-7	TGTGCCAGTAGTGGGGGACAGCCCTACGAGCAGTACTTC	CASSGGQPYEQYF
few	TRBV5-1	NA	TRBJ1-6	TGCGCCAGCAGCTTGGGGACAAGGGAGGCACCCCTCCACTTT	CASSLGTREAPLHF
NA	TRBV5-1	NA	TRBJ1-2	TGCGCCAGCAGCCCCAGCAAGCGGGGCTACACCTTC	CASSPSKRGYTF
many	TRBV25-1	NA	TRBJ2-7	TGTGCCAGCAGTGATGGGCAGATGGGCTACGAGCAGTACTTC	CASSDGQMGYEQYF
once	TRBV2	NA	TRBJ2-4	TGTGCCAGCACGGGCCTAGCCAAAAACATTCAGTACTTC	CASTGLAKNIQYF
few	TRBV7-3	TRBD2	TRBJ2-7	TGTGCCAGCAGCCCGGGGGGGGACTCCTACGAGCAGTACTTC	CASSPGGDSYEQYF
few	TRBV7-8	TRBD2	TRBJ2-3	TGTGCCAGCAGCTCCCGATCCCTCCTAGCGGGGGGGAACACAGATACGCAGTATTTT	CASSSRSLLAGGNTDTQYF
NA	TRBV27	NA	TRBJ2-1	TGTGCCAGCAACCCCGGGGGAGGCTCCTACAATGAGCAGTTCTTC	CASNPGGGSYNEQFF
many	TRBV7-9	TRBD2	TRBJ2-1	TGTGCCAGCAGCCGCGAGTCGCTAGCGGCGAATGAGCAGTTCTTC	CASSRESLAANEQFF
few	TRBV6-6	TRBD1	TRBJ1-3	TGTGCCAGCAGTTACTCGAAAAAAACAGGGGAAGGTGGAAACACCATATATTTT	CASSYSKKTGEGGNTIYF
NA	TRBV15	TRBD1	TRBJ2-3	TGTGCCACAAACGACAGGGGCACAGATACGCAGTATTTT	CATNDRGTDTQYF
few	TRBV6-5	TRBD2	TRBJ2-6	TGTGCCAGCAGTAGCGGGAGCTCTGGGGCCAACGTCCTGACTTTC	CASSSGSSGANVLTF
NA	TRBV15	TRBD1	TRBJ1-2	TGTGCCACCAGCCGCCCCTACACAGGGGTAAATGGCTACACCTTC	CATSRPYTGVNGYTF
NA	TRBV12-3/TRBV12-4	TRBD1	TRBJ2-7	TGTGCCAGCAGTCGCTACGGGACAGGGGGTTACGAGCAGTACTTC	CASSRYGTGGYEQYF
NA	TRBV15	NA	TRBJ2-2	TGTGCCACCAGCTGGGGCGGAACGAACACCGGGGAGCTGTTTTTT	CATSWGGTNTGELFF
NA	TRBV4-2	NA	TRBJ2-1	TGTGCCAGCAGCCAACAATCATTAGAGCAGTTCTTC	CASSQQSLEQFF
NA	TRBV24-1	NA	TRBJ2-5	TGTGCCACCAGTGATTTAGAACAGACCCAAGAGACCCAGTACTTC	CATSDLEQTQETQYF
few	TRBV7-3	TRBD2	TRBJ2-3	TGTGCCAGCAGCTTAAACGCTGGGAGGGCAGATACGCAGTATTTT	CASSLNAGRADTQYF
NA	TRBV7-9	NA	TRBJ2-5	TGTGCCAGCAGCCCCCCCGGGGTCGGGGAGACCCAGTACTTC	CASSPPGVGETQYF
many	TRBV27	NA	TRBJ2-7	TGTGCCAGCACCCCCCTAGCCTCCCAGGGCACCTACGAGCAGTACTTC	CASTPLASQGTYEQYF
few	TRBV19	NA	TRBJ1-5	TGTGCCAGTACAGGCAGGGGCCTCAATCAGCCCCAGCATTTT	CASTGRGLNQPQHF
few	TRBV7-9	TRBD2	TRBJ2-7	TGTGCCAGCAGCCTAGCGGGGGAGTCCGAGCAGTACTTC	CASSLAGESEQYF
many	TRBV12-3/TRBV12-4	TRBD2	TRBJ2-3	TGTGCCAGCAGTCTTCGGACTAGCAGCACAGATACGCAGTATTTT	CASSLRTSSTDTQYF
NA	TRBV5-1	TRBD1	TRBJ2-5	TGCGCCAGCAGCGATCCGGGACAGGGTTTTTCCGAGACCCAGTACTTC	CASSDPGQGFSETQYF
many	TRBV11-2	TRBD2	TRBJ2-3	TGTGCCAGCAGCTTTGGCGGGGGAGTCAGCACAGATACGCAGTATTTT	CASSFGGGVSTDTQYF